These 29 T cell receptor beta chains were sequenced from one sample in a study of tissue T cells after allogeneic stem cell transplantation. TCRdb keeps only in-frame clones here, not all; method: immunoSEQ multiplex PCR. Found here are about 840 clones, 40% to 65% of them singletons; the top ten hold around 42%. The time point: mouse harvest day 14 after allogeneic transplant. Each mouse received 10^7 T-cell-depleted marrow cells plus 10^6 splenic CD5+ T cells by tail vein. Source material: spleen. These receptors were obtained from a female BALB/c mouse given C57BL/6 T cells with graft-versus-host disease after an allogeneic hematopoietic cell transplant.

With regard to this clone: All gene names here are mouse names. The CDR3 extends 1 residue past the end of the read, so its final part is completed from the germline J gene. This rearrangement joins TRBV26 to TRBJ1-2, with D unresolved. The V and J ends lost 6 bases and 0 bases respectively, with 2 bases between them. CDR1 is KGHPV and CDR2 is FQNQEV in the germline V gene (reference sequence). There are 11 residues in the CDR3. The CDR3 sequence: CASSSNSDYTF. CDR3 DNA, as far as it was read: TGTGCCAGCAGCTCAAACTCCGACTACACC.

This clone appeared a single time. Gene names follow the mouse nomenclature. The CDR3 end is not reached by the read, which stops 1 residue before it; the germline J gene fills it in. Other nucleotide sequences from this sample produce the same CDR3. The gene calls are TRBV20 and TRBJ2-1; 10 positions match TRBD1. The CDR3 is 13 residues long. The germline V gene encodes CDR1 GFQATS and CDR2 STVNSAI. The DNA read from the CDR3 is TGTGGGGCTCGGGGGGGACAGGGGGCTGAGCAGTTC. It is translated as CGARGGQGAEQF. The entire CDR3 sequence reads CGARGGQGAEQFF. Full variable domain (rest looked up from reference TRBV20 and TRBJ2-1): GALVYQYPRRTICKSGTSMRMECQAVGFQATSVAWYRQSPQKTFELIALSTVNSAIKYEQNFTQEKFPISHPNLSFSSMTVLNAYLEDRGLYLCGARGGQGAEQFFGPGTRLTVL.

This clone was seen only a few times. Any gene name here is a mouse gene name. Sequencing ends 1 residue short of the CDR3 end; the germline J gene provides the rest. J is TRBJ2-5 and V is TRBV13-2; D is perhaps TRBD1 (6 bases). The V end lost 1 base, the J end lost 3 bases, and 9 bases lay between the germline ends. This CDR3 has 14 amino acids. Germline lookup yields CDR1 NNHNN and CDR2 SYGAGS (reference sequence). The CDR3 bases that were read are TGTGCCAGCGGTGATAGGGGACAACAAGACACCCAGTAC. Translating it yields CASGDRGQQDTQY. The complete CDR3 protein is CASGDRGQQDTQYF.

In its sample, this clone ranks as large (0.1 to 1%). Each gene name is a mouse one. The read halts 1 residue ahead of the CDR3 end, with the missing end drawn from the germline J gene. The chain uses TRBV19 and TRBJ2-3; perhaps D is TRBD1 or TRBD2 (5 bases each). Trimming shortened V by 4 bases and J by 0 bases, and 12 bases separated the two germline ends. Looked up from germline, CDR1 is FNHDT and CDR2 is SITEND (reference sequence). The length of the CDR3 is 15 residues. CDR3 sequence: CASSPRGKSAETLYF. Incomplete CDR3 DNA: TGTGCCAGCAGTCCACGGGGGAAGAGTGCAGAAACGCTGTAT.

Comment on this clone: Genes and germline are mouse. The CDR3 end is not reached by the read, which stops 1 residue before it; the germline J gene fills it in. The J gene is TRBJ2-4, the V gene TRBV13-3; D is unresolved. The CDR3 totals 13 residues. Trimming left V 4 bases short and J 1 base short, with 7 bases between. Germline values: CDR1 NNHDY, CDR2 SYVADS. CDR3 DNA, as far as it was read: TGTGCCAGCAGTAGGCAGGGTCAAAACACCTTGTAC. This codes for CASSRQGQNTLY. From start to end, the CDR3 is CASSRQGQNTLYF.

Concerning this clone: Gene and germline names: mouse. The read gets to within 1 residue of the CDR3 end, and the germline J gene fills in the rest. This rearrangement joins TRBV20 to TRBJ2-7; 13 nucleotides agree with TRBD2. The CDR3 consists of 14 residues. The V and J ends lost 6 bases and 0 bases, in that order; junction bases with no gene match: 2. Germline V CDR1 and CDR2: GFQATS, STVNSAI. CDR3 protein: CGARDWGGSYEQYF. The sequenced part of the CDR3 DNA is TGTGGTGCCCGGGACTGGGGGGGCTCCTATGAACAGTAC.

Concerning this clone: Mouse gene names apply. The read ends 1 residue shy of where the CDR3 ends; the end is completed using the germline J gene. This chain links TRBV5 with TRBJ2-5; the match to TRBD2 covers 10 bases. The CDR3 is made up of 14 amino acids. Looked up from germline, CDR1 is LGHNA and CDR2 is YNLKQL (reference sequence). J gave up 2 bases and V 4 bases, and 0 bases lay outside the gene matches. CDR3 loop: CASSRDWGQDTQYF. CDR3 DNA, as far as it was read: TGTGCCAGCAGCCGGGACTGGGGCCAAGACACCCAGTAC.

A few counts support this clone. The germline and genes are mouse ones. The CDR3 here is CGAKGLGGRYAEQFF. The sequenced CDR3 bases are TGTGGTGCTAAGGGACTGGGGGGGCGCTATGCTGAGCAGTTC. This sequence joins TRBV20 and TRBJ2-1; TRBD2 agrees at 14 bases. The sequence runs out 1 residue before the end of the CDR3; the remainder is reconstructed from the germline J gene. Germline V CDR1 and CDR2: GFQATS, STVNSAI. CDR3 size: 15 residues. V lost 4 bases to trimming and J lost 3 bases; unmatched junction nucleotides: 2.

This clone is large within its sample. Gene names and germline match the mouse. The CDR3 is cut off 1 residue early in the read; its end comes from the germline J gene. V is TRBV20 and J is TRBJ2-1, with TRBD1 identical over 9 bases. The CDR3 is 15 amino acids. Germline CDR1 and CDR2: GFQATS and STVNSAI. V shed 0 bases and J 2 bases; nucleotides not matched to a gene: 2. CDR3 loop: CGARDRDRDYAEQFF. Incomplete CDR3 DNA: TGTGGTGCTAGGGACCGGGACAGGGACTATGCTGAGCAGTTC.

In this sample, this clone is large. Gene names and germline match the mouse. Read data end 1 residue before the CDR3 end; the end is taken from the germline J gene. The V gene is TRBV15, the J gene TRBJ1-3; D not certain. Germline values: CDR1 SGHND, CDR2 FRSKSL. Trimming removed 0 bases from V and 1 base from J, with 7 bases in between. The CDR3 contains 15 residues. The CDR3 spells CASSLASSSGNTLYF. The sequenced part of the CDR3 DNA is TGTGCCAGCAGTTTAGCGTCCAGCTCTGGAAATACGCTCTAT.

This clone rates as hyperexpanded. These gene names are mouse names. Partial CDR3 DNA: TGTGCCAGCAGTCTGCGCAACTATGAACAGTAC. It codes for CASSLRNYEQY. The full CDR3 reads CASSLRNYEQYF. V and J are TRBV26 and TRBJ2-7; D unresolved. The sequence runs out 1 residue before the end of the CDR3; the remainder is reconstructed from the germline J gene. The CDR3 is 12 amino acids. Per germline, CDR1 KGHPV and CDR2 FQNQEV (reference sequence). Trimming removed 2 bases from V and 3 bases from J, with 5 bases in between.

This clone was observed a single time. Mouse gene names and germline throughout. The read terminates 1 residue before the CDR3 end, so the remaining end is supplied by the germline J gene. The chain has TRBV31 and TRBJ1-1; no definite D call. CDR1 and CDR2 from the germline V gene are GKSSPN and SITVG. This CDR3 contains 12 residues. Trimming shortened V by 0 bases and J by 5 bases, and 7 bases separated the two germline ends. CDR3 bases read: TGTGCCTGGAGTCTAGTGGGGACAGAAGTCTTC. Translated, it gives CAWSLVGTEVF. In full, the CDR3 is CAWSLVGTEVFF.

With regard to this clone: Mouse gene names apply. The read ends 1 residue early relative to the CDR3; the germline J gene fills the gap. The chain joins TRBV26 to TRBJ2-3, with D tentatively TRBD1 (6 bases). CDR3 length equals 16 residues. Germline V gene sequence: CDR1 KGHPV, CDR2 FQNQEV (reference sequence). V dropped 4 bases and J dropped 1 base, with 15 bases sitting between them. The CDR3 DNA, read in part, is TGTGCCAGCAGTCCCCGGGCCAGGGGTGGTGCAGAAACGCTGTAT. Residues: CASSPRARGGAETLY. From start to end, the CDR3 is CASSPRARGGAETLYF. The variable domain in full, with the rest retrieved from reference TRBV26 and TRBJ2-3, is NSKVIQTPRYLVKGQGQKAKMRCIPEKGHPVVFWYQQNKNNEFKFLINFQNQEVLQQIDMTEKRFSAECPSNSPCSLEIQSSEAGDSALYLCASSPRARGGAETLYFGSGTRLTVL.

Remarks on this clone: Gene names follow the mouse nomenclature. Read coverage stops 1 residue before the CDR3 terminus; the germline J gene supplies the remainder. The V and J genes are TRBV1 and TRBJ1-4, with D possibly matching TRBD1 (6 bases). Germline V gene data show CDR1 as NSQYPW and CDR2 as LRSPGD (reference sequence). CDR3 length: 14 residues. Trimming removed 4 bases at V and 4 bases at J, with 10 bases between. The CDR3 DNA, read in part, is TGCACCTGCAGTGACCGGGACAACAACGAAAGATTATTT. Amino acid sequence: CTCSDRDNNERLF. The whole CDR3 region reads CTCSDRDNNERLFF.

As to this clone: Gene names refer to mouse genes. The CDR3 end is not reached by the read, which stops 1 residue before it; the germline J gene fills it in. The rearrangement links TRBV5 to TRBJ2-5; the D is unclear. Trimming removed 3 bases at V and 0 bases at J, with 7 bases between. Germline V lookup: CDR1 LGHNA, CDR2 YNLKQL (reference sequence). The CDR3 totals 14 residues. This CDR3 reads CASSQRQNQDTQYF. The part of the CDR3 DNA that was read is TGTGCCAGCAGCCAGAGACAAAACCAAGACACCCAGTAC.

A note on this clone: Genes and germline are mouse. The missing CDR3 end, 1 residue past where the read stops, is filled in from the germline J gene. The V gene is TRBV1, the J gene TRBJ1-1, with 7 bases matching TRBD1. The CDR3 totals 14 residues. The ends lost 2 bases at V and 1 base at J; junction bases unmatched: 1. CDR1 and CDR2 (germline): NSQYPW, LRSPGD (reference sequence). CDR3 region: CTCSARDRNTEVFF. The covered CDR3 bases are TGCACCTGCAGTGCACGGGACAGAAACACAGAAGTCTTC.

There are a few counts of this clone. The gene names here belong to mouse. With the read ending 1 residue before the CDR3 end, the germline J gene is used to fill in that end. J is TRBJ2-1 and V is TRBV5; D possibly corresponds to TRBD2 (7 bases). The CDR3 is made up of 16 amino acids. Germline-derived CDR1 and CDR2 are LGHNA and YNLKQL (reference sequence). V dropped 0 bases and J dropped 3 bases, with 12 bases sitting between them. The CDR3: CASSQEGGDSYAEQFF. Incomplete CDR3 DNA: TGTGCCAGCAGCCAAGAAGGGGGGGACTCCTATGCTGAGCAGTTC.

By share, this clone counts as large. The gene symbols are mouse symbols. The CDR3 end lies 1 residue beyond the end of the read and is filled in from the germline J gene. V is TRBV12-1 and J is TRBJ2-1, with D tentatively TRBD1 (6 bases). The V gene lost 2 bases and the J gene lost 4 bases, with 11 bases spanning the gap. The CDR3 contains 14 residues. CDR1 is SGHSN, CDR2 HYEKVE, per germline. The CDR3 bases that were read are TGTGCCAGCTCTCCACCGGGACAATATGCTGAGCAGTTC. The encoded protein is CASSPPGQYAEQF. The whole CDR3 protein reads CASSPPGQYAEQFF.

In the case of this clone: The gene names here belong to mouse. CDR3 DNA (partial): TGTGCAAGCAGCTGGGACTGGGCCTATGCTGAGCAGTTC. Its protein product is CASSWDWAYAEQF. The CDR3, in full, reads CASSWDWAYAEQFF. This chain connects TRBV16 to TRBJ2-1; 9 bases match TRBD2. The read halts 1 residue ahead of the CDR3 end, with the missing end drawn from the germline J gene. V shed 4 bases, J shed 3 bases, and the junction held 1 base outside the gene matches. The CDR3 sequence is 14 residues long. The germline CDR1 and CDR2 sequences are SGHSA and FRNQAP.

A remark on this clone: Mouse names are used for the genes. The CDR3 end lies 1 residue beyond the end of the read and is filled in from the germline J gene. J is TRBJ2-4 and V is TRBV3; D might be TRBD1 (5 bases). This CDR3 spans 12 amino acids. Trimming removed 4 bases from V and 5 bases from J, with 7 bases in between. In germline, CDR1 is SNHLY, CDR2 FYNGKV (reference sequence). The CDR3 loop reads CASSSDRNTLYF. Partial CDR3 DNA: TGTGCCAGCAGCTCCGACAGAAACACCTTGTAC.

This clone turned up a few times. The genes and germline here are from mouse. Sequencing ends 1 residue short of the CDR3 end; the germline J gene provides the rest. The V gene is TRBV5, the J gene TRBJ2-5; 9 bases are a match to TRBD2. The CDR3 length is 14 residues. Looked up from germline, CDR1 is LGHNA and CDR2 is YNLKQL (reference sequence). Trimming removed 4 bases from V and 5 bases from J; junction bases left unmatched: 4. CDR3 residues: CASSPGTGIDTQYF. CDR3 DNA, as far as it was read: TGTGCCAGCAGCCCCGGGACTGGGATAGACACCCAGTAC.

As to this clone: Gene names denote mouse genes. The read falls 1 residue short of the CDR3 end, and the missing part is taken from the germline J gene. The chain couples TRBV19 to TRBJ1-4, with unresolved D. Trimming removed 6 bases at V and 0 bases at J, with 9 bases between. CDR1 FNHDT and CDR2 SITEND come from the germline V gene (reference sequence). The CDR3 is made up of 14 amino acids. The covered CDR3 bases are TGTGCCAGCAAGGCGAGAATTTCCAACGAAAGATTATTT. Its translation: CASKARISNERLF. The whole CDR3 sequence reads CASKARISNERLFF.

Worth noting for this clone: Mouse gene names apply. The read terminates 1 residue before the CDR3 end, so the remaining end is supplied by the germline J gene. The chain recombines TRBV13-1 with TRBJ2-1, with D tentatively TRBD2 (6 bases). CDR1 is NSHNY and CDR2 is SYGAGN in the germline V gene. The germline V and J ends were trimmed by 1 base and 1 base, with 12 bases remaining between them. This CDR3 comprises 16 residues. The sequenced CDR3 bases are TGTGCCAGCAGTGATAGGGCTGGGGCGAACTATGCTGAGCAGTTC. Protein sequence: CASSDRAGANYAEQF. In full, the CDR3 reads CASSDRAGANYAEQFF.

This clone was found once. Gene and germline names: mouse. Read sequence stops 1 residue before the CDR3 end, and the germline J gene provides the missing end. J is TRBJ2-5 and V is TRBV14, with 10 bases fitting TRBD1. Germline CDR1 reads SGHDT; CDR2 reads FRDEAV. V shed 5 bases and J 4 bases; nucleotides not matched to a gene: 4. This CDR3 has 14 amino acids. The chain's CDR3 is CASRAGTGEDTQYF. Incomplete CDR3 DNA: TGTGCCAGCAGGGCCGGGACAGGGGAAGACACCCAGTAC.

By share of the sample, this clone is large. The gene names given are mouse names. The read gets to within 1 residue of the CDR3 end, and the germline J gene fills in the rest. The genes are TRBV13-3 and TRBJ1-2; weak D call: TRBD1 (5 bases). CDR3 length equals 13 residues. Germline loops: CDR1 NNHDY, CDR2 SYVADS. V gave up 4 bases and J gave up 2 bases, with 9 bases separating them. CDR3 sequence reads: CASSLRENSDYTF. Incomplete CDR3 DNA: TGTGCCAGCAGTCTCAGGGAGAACTCCGACTACACC.

This clone has more than one count but fewer than ten. Gene names follow the mouse nomenclature. The sequence runs out 1 residue before the end of the CDR3; the remainder is reconstructed from the germline J gene. This chain connects TRBV3 to TRBJ2-7, with 13 bases identical to TRBD2. Germline loops: CDR1 SNHLY, CDR2 FYNGKV (reference sequence). The V segment lost 4 bases and the J segment 7 bases; nucleotides outside the gene matches: 4. CDR3 length: 14 residues. The DNA read from the CDR3 is TGTGCCAGCAGCTCGGGACTGGGGGGGAGGGAACAGTAC. Its protein product is CASSSGLGGREQY. The CDR3 in full is CASSSGLGGREQYF.

Comment on this clone: Mouse gene names apply. The DNA ends 1 residue before the CDR3 does, and the rest of the CDR3 is filled in from the germline J gene. The chain carries TRBV2 and TRBJ2-1, with TRBD1 as a possible D gene (6 bases). V was shortened by 3 bases and J by 8 bases, with 8 bases between the two germline ends. This CDR3 has 12 amino acids. CDR1 and CDR2 (germline): LGHNA, YSYQKL. CDR3 DNA (partial): TGTGCCAGCAGCCAGCAGGGGACTGAGCAGTTC. It encodes CASSQQGTEQF. The full CDR3 is CASSQQGTEQFF.

This clone was observed a handful of times. Genes and germline come from the mouse. With the read ending 1 residue before the CDR3 end, the germline J gene is used to fill in that end. This chain uses TRBV5 with TRBJ1-3, with unresolved D. The length of the CDR3 is 15 residues. Trimming removed 0 bases from V and 0 bases from J, with 6 bases in between. CDR1 is LGHNA and CDR2 is YNLKQL in the germline V gene (reference sequence). The CDR3 loop reads CASSQESVSGNTLYF. The part of the CDR3 DNA that was read is TGTGCCAGCAGCCAAGAATCAGTTTCTGGAAATACGCTCTAT.

As for this clone: The germline and genes are mouse ones. The read ends 1 residue shy of where the CDR3 ends; the end is completed using the germline J gene. This sequence joins TRBV4 and TRBJ2-3; 11 nucleotides align to TRBD2. There are 16 residues in the CDR3. The V segment lost 4 bases and the J segment 0 bases; nucleotides outside the gene matches: 3. CDR1 and CDR2 from the germline V gene are LGHDT and YNNKQL (reference sequence). CDR3 bases read: TGTGCCAGCAGCTCCGGACTGGGGGGTAGTGCAGAAACGCTGTAT. It codes for CASSSGLGGSAETLY. The whole CDR3 is CASSSGLGGSAETLYF.